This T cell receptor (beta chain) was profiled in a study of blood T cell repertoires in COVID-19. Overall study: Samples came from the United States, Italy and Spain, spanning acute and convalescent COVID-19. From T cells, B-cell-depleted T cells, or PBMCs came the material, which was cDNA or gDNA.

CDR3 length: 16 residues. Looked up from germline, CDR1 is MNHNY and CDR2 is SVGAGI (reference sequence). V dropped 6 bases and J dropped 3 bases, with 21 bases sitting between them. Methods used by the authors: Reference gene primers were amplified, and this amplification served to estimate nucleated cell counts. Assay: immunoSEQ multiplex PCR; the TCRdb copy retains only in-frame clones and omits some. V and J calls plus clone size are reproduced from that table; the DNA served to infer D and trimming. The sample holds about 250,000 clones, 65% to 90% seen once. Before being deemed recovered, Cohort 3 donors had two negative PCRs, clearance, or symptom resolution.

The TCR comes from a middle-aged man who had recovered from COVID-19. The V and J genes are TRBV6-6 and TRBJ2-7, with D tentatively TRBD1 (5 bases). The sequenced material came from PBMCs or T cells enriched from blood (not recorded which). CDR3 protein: CASRSSPGLDSYEQYF. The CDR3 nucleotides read TGTGCCAGCAGGTCATCGCCAGGGCTTGACAGCTACGAGCAGTACTTC.